This is a list of T cell receptor beta chains from one sample in a study of vaccination and CD4 T cells after COVID-19. In TCRdb, the PCR reads were re-called with MiXCR into one record per CDR3 protein. The repertoire has about 20,000 distinct CDR3 sequences, 56% of them found once; the top ten carry more than 8%. These receptors have no known antigen. The specimen was CD4+ T cells from blood, cultured in vitro. All receptors derive from a human donor who had recovered from COVID-19. The CDR3 runs from the conserved cysteine through the conserved F or W. The D gene is left open where the match is weak. Not all rows give a size; the values are once, few, many and, for expanded clones, a class.

>NA|TRBV2|TRBJ2-5|TRBD2
TGTGCCAGCAGTAGACTAGCGGGGACCCTCCAAGAGACCCAGTACTTC
CASSRLAGTLQETQYF
>few|TRBV28|TRBJ1-3|NA
TGTGCCAGCAGTTTGTTCCGAAACACCATATATTTT
CASSLFRNTIYF
>NA|TRBV27|TRBJ2-3|NA
TGTGCCAGCAGTTTATCGTGGGGGCGTAGCACAGATACGCAGTATTTT
CASSLSWGRSTDTQYF
>NA|TRBV19|TRBJ1-2|NA
TGTGCCAGTAGTATAACCAGGGCGAGAGGCTACACCTTC
CASSITRARGYTF
>NA|TRBV12-3/TRBV12-4|TRBJ1-5|NA
TGTGCCAGCACCCGATCCAATCAGCCCCAGCATTTT
CASTRSNQPQHF
>NA|TRBV20-1|TRBJ2-3|TRBD2
TGCAGTGCTTCCACCACTAGCGGGGGAGCCTACACAGATACGCAGTATTTT
CSASTTSGGAYTDTQYF
>few|TRBV7-8|TRBJ2-5|TRBD1
TGTGCCAGCAACCTCTTGGACAGGGGGTCAGAGACCCAGTACTTC
CASNLLDRGSETQYF
>NA|TRBV21-1|TRBJ2-3|NA
TGTGCCAGCAGCAAATATACCTCTGATACGCAGTATTTT
CASSKYTSDTQYF
>few|TRBV20-1|TRBJ2-3|TRBD1
TGCAGTACGACCGGGACAGGGGGCACAGATACGCAGTATTTT
CSTTGTGGTDTQYF
>few|TRBV4-2|TRBJ2-2|NA
TGTGCCAGCAGCCAAGATAAGCTAATGGACACCGGGGAGCTGTTTTTT
CASSQDKLMDTGELFF
>NA|TRBV19|TRBJ2-2|NA
TGTGCCAGTAGCCGAACCCGGGGTACCGGGGAGCTGTTTTTT
CASSRTRGTGELFF
>NA|TRBV6-2/TRBV6-3|TRBJ2-7|NA
TGTGCCAGCCGTTCAGGGAGGATTCAGTTTTACGAGCAGTACTTC
CASRSGRIQFYEQYF
>once|TRBV14|TRBJ2-7|NA
TGTGCCAGCAGCCAAACTATAACCTACGAGCAGTACTTC
CASSQTITYEQYF
>few|TRBV6-2/TRBV6-3|TRBJ2-3|NA
TGTGCCAGCAGACCCTCGGGGGCGGGCTCAGATACGCAGTATTTT
CASRPSGAGSDTQYF
>few|TRBV20-1|TRBJ1-5|NA
TGCAGTGCTCGGAAAGGCGTGGATCAGCCCCAGCATTTT
CSARKGVDQPQHF
>NA|TRBV12-3/TRBV12-4|TRBJ2-2|NA
TGTGCCAGCACCGCAGACAGCCTGGGAGGGGAGCTGTTTTTT
CASTADSLGGELFF
>few|TRBV20-1|TRBJ2-3|NA
TGCAGTGCTAGATTTAGAACAGATACGCAGTATTTT
CSARFRTDTQYF
>few|TRBV27|TRBJ2-5|TRBD2
TGTGCCAGCAGCCAGCGGGAGAGGGAGACCCAGTACTTC
CASSQRERETQYF
>NA|TRBV7-3|TRBJ2-1|NA
TGTGCCAGCAGCTTAACTAATGAGCAGTTCTTC
CASSLTNEQFF
>NA|TRBV6-1|TRBJ2-7|TRBD1
TGTGCCAGCAGTCCCAGACAGGGGGCGGCCTACGAGCAGTACTTC
CASSPRQGAAYEQYF
>NA|TRBV12-3/TRBV12-4|TRBJ2-2|NA
TGTGCCAGCAGTTTGTCCGTGCCGGCTGGGGAGCTGTTTTTT
CASSLSVPAGELFF
>NA|TRBV20-1|TRBJ1-6|NA
TGCAGTGCAGGGTTGGGGTCCAATTCACCCCTCCACTTT
CSAGLGSNSPLHF
>NA|TRBV4-1|TRBJ1-6|TRBD1
TGCGCCAGCAGCTTCCAGACAGGGGATAATTCACCCCTCCACTTT
CASSFQTGDNSPLHF
>once|TRBV11-2|TRBJ2-5|TRBD2
TGTGCCAGCAGCTGGACTAGCGGGAGCTTCGGCGAGACCCAGTACTTC
CASSWTSGSFGETQYF
>once|TRBV7-3|TRBJ2-1|TRBD2
TGTGCCAGCAGCTCCGCGGGAGCGGGAGGTTACAATGAGCAGTTCTTC
CASSSAGAGGYNEQFF
>NA|TRBV7-2|TRBJ1-2|TRBD1
TGTGCCAGCAGCTCGAAGGGGGCCTATGGCTACACCTTC
CASSSKGAYGYTF
>NA|TRBV7-9|TRBJ2-1|NA
TGTGCCAGCAGCTTACAACAGGCCTCCTACAATGAGCAGTTCTTC
CASSLQQASYNEQFF
>NA|TRBV19|TRBJ2-2|NA
TGTGCCAGTAGTACGGGCTCCTACACCGGGGAGCTGTTTTTT
CASSTGSYTGELFF
>NA|TRBV18|TRBJ2-5|TRBD1
TGTGCCAGCTCACCACTTGGGACAGGGGAGGAGACCCAGTACTTC
CASSPLGTGEETQYF
>few|TRBV6-1|TRBJ1-2|NA
TGTGCCAGCAGTCCTAGCTTGGGTCCCTATGGCTACACCTTC
CASSPSLGPYGYTF
>NA|TRBV19|TRBJ2-5|TRBD2
TGTGCCAGTTCGACTAGCGGGAGTAATTTCGAGACCCAGTACTTC
CASSTSGSNFETQYF
>NA|TRBV10-1|TRBJ2-1|TRBD1
TGCGCCAGCAGTCCGGGACAGGCTTACAATGAGCAGTTCTTC
CASSPGQAYNEQFF
>few|TRBV20-1|TRBJ2-1|TRBD2
TGCAGTGCAAGGGGCGGGAGCTCCTACAATGAGCAGTTCTTC
CSARGGSSYNEQFF
>NA|TRBV7-6|TRBJ2-1|TRBD2
TGTGCCAGCAGCTTACTATCGGGAGGGAGCTCCTACAATGAGCAGTTCTTC
CASSLLSGGSSYNEQFF
>NA|TRBV10-2|TRBJ2-7|TRBD2
TGCGCCAGCACCCTAGCGGGGAGCTCCTACGAGCAGTACTTC
CASTLAGSSYEQYF
>NA|TRBV7-7|TRBJ1-4|NA
TGTGCCAGCAGCTTTACGGACGGGTTCAATGAAAAACTGTTTTTT
CASSFTDGFNEKLFF
>once|TRBV4-1|TRBJ1-1|NA
TGCGCCAGCAGCCAGGGCCGCCGGCGGAGGATGAACACTGAAGCTTTCTTT
CASSQGRRRRMNTEAFF
>NA|TRBV14|TRBJ1-1|TRBD1
TGTGCCAGCAGCCAAGACGCGACAGGGTTTTCTATAAAGGACACTGAAGCTTTCTTT
CASSQDATGFSIKDTEAFF
>NA|TRBV20-1|TRBJ1-2|NA
TGCAGTGCTCACTTTAACTATGGCTACACCTTC
CSAHFNYGYTF
>NA|TRBV7-2|TRBJ2-5|NA
TGTGCCAGCAGCCTAACGCAGGGGGGAGAGACCCAGTACTTC
CASSLTQGGETQYF
>NA|TRBV7-3|TRBJ1-1|NA
TGTGCCAGCAGCTTAACCGGGGGCGAAGCTTTCTTT
CASSLTGGEAFF
>NA|TRBV6-1|TRBJ2-5|NA
TGTGCCAGCAGTGAACGACTAGGAGAAGGAAAGACCCAGTACTTC
CASSERLGEGKTQYF
>NA|TRBV6-1|TRBJ1-2|NA
TGTGCCAGCAGTGAAAGGAAGGACAGACTCACCCGAGGCTATGGCTACACCTTC
CASSERKDRLTRGYGYTF
>few|TRBV7-3|TRBJ1-1|TRBD1
TGTGCCAGCAGCTTATTAGGGACAGCGGACACTGAAGCTTTCTTT
CASSLLGTADTEAFF
>few|TRBV20-1|TRBJ2-1|NA
TGCAGTGCTAGGGACAGCGGACGGTTCCGTAACAATGAGCAGTTCTTC
CSARDSGRFRNNEQFF
>NA|TRBV6-1|TRBJ2-3|TRBD1
TGTGCCAGCATCCGGGACAGTAGCACAGATACGCAGTATTTT
CASIRDSSTDTQYF
>NA|TRBV7-9|TRBJ2-2|TRBD2
TGTGCCAGCAGCTTCTCTTTTAGCGGGGCTAACACCGGGGAGCTGTTTTTT
CASSFSFSGANTGELFF
>NA|TRBV6-1|TRBJ2-3|NA
TGTGCCAGCAGTCCCCAGCCTCTAGAAGATACGCAGTATTTT
CASSPQPLEDTQYF
>NA|TRBV10-3|TRBJ2-5|TRBD2
TGTGCCATCAGTACCCCTAGCGGAGTCCAAGAGACCCAGTACTTC
CAISTPSGVQETQYF
>NA|TRBV5-1|TRBJ1-1|NA
TGCGCCAGCAGCTTGAACACCCAGAACACTGAAGCTTTCTTT
CASSLNTQNTEAFF
>NA|TRBV11-1|TRBJ2-1|NA
TGTGCCAGCAGCTTAGGGGGCGATGAGCAGTTCTTC
CASSLGGDEQFF
>NA|TRBV27|TRBJ1-1|TRBD1
TGTGCCAGCAGGGTGACAGGGGGCACTGAAGCTTTCTTT
CASRVTGGTEAFF
>NA|TRBV20-1|TRBJ2-3|NA
TGCAGTGCTAGATCCGGATGGGAGAGGTTCACAGATACGCAGTATTTT
CSARSGWERFTDTQYF
>NA|TRBV19|TRBJ2-1|TRBD1
TGTGCCTGCCAGGACAGGGCCAATGAGCAGTTCTTC
CACQDRANEQFF
>few|TRBV6-1|TRBJ2-4|TRBD1
TGTGCCAGCAGTAGGGACAGGGGTGCGAGCATTCAGTACTTC
CASSRDRGASIQYF